What follows are 9 T cell receptor beta chains derived from one specimen sequenced in a study of T cell clonality in common variable immunodeficiency. Regarding the study as a whole: Common variable immunodeficiency TCR beta sequences reportedly had fewer deletions and N-nucleotide insertions.

The antigens these receptors bind are not known. Assay: immunoSEQ multiplex PCR; the TCRdb copy retains only in-frame clones and omits some. The sample contains just over 15,000 clones, none of them singletons. Material: peripheral blood mononuclear cells. The receptor set was obtained from a human donor with common variable immunodeficiency.

Remarks on this clone: The observed sequence ends 3 residues before the CDR3 terminus, with the missing tail filled in from the germline J gene. This chain connects TRBV6-2 or TRBV6-3 to TRBJ1-5; TRBD1 aligns across 10 bases. The CDR3 totals 17 residues. The germline gives CDR1 MNHEY, CDR2 SVGEGT. The V gene end was trimmed by 1 base and the J gene end by 5 bases; junction bases not matched to a gene: 8. The CDR3 sequence: CASSYWPGQGVDQPQHF. The CDR3 DNA, read in part, is TGTGCCAGCAGTTACTGGCCCGGACAGGGGGTCGATCAGCCC.

This clone is medium-sized within its sample. The sequence runs out 3 residues before the end of the CDR3; the remainder is reconstructed from the germline J gene. The V and J genes are TRBV20-1 and TRBJ1-2; 8 bases map to TRBD1. V was clipped by 3 bases and J by 4 bases; unmatched bases: 19. The CDR3 contains 18 residues. The germline CDR1 and CDR2 sequences are DFQATT and SNEGSKA (reference sequence). The CDR3 DNA, read in part, is TGCAGTGCTAGCCTCTTTCTGGACAGGGCGTCAACTGGCTATGGC. Amino acid sequence: CSASLFLDRASTGYG. Given in full, the CDR3 is CSASLFLDRASTGYGYTF.

A remark on this clone: The read gets to within 3 residues of the CDR3 end, and the germline J gene fills in the rest. The J gene is TRBJ2-1, the V gene TRBV19, with TRBD2 matching over 9 bases. CDR1 is LNHDA and CDR2 is SQIVND in the germline V gene (reference sequence). Germline trimming cut 4 bases from V and 4 bases from J; bases unmatched to any gene: 5. The CDR3 is 15 residues long. The covered CDR3 bases are TGTGCCAGTAGTAGAACTAGCGGGTATTACAATGAG. Translating it yields CASSRTSGYYNE. The entire CDR3 protein reads CASSRTSGYYNEQFF. Full variable domain (rest looked up from reference TRBV19 and TRBJ2-1): DGGITQSPKYLFRKEGQNVTLSCEQNLNHDAMYWYRQDPGQGLRLIYYSQIVNDFQKGDIAEGYSVSREKKESFPLTVTSAQKNPTAFYLCASSRTSGYYNEQFFGPGTRLTVL.

For this clone: The CDR3 end lies 3 residues beyond the end of the read and is filled in from the germline J gene. The chain is built from TRBV19 and TRBJ2-7; 8 bases are a match to TRBD1. The trim removed 8 bases at V and 2 bases at J, leaving 14 bases unmatched. The CDR3 contains 16 residues. Germline CDR1 LNHDA, CDR2 SQIVND (reference sequence). CDR3 DNA (partial): TGTGCCAGTCAACAGTCTACCGGGACAGGAACCTACGAG. Protein product: CASQQSTGTGTYE. The entire CDR3 protein is CASQQSTGTGTYEQYF. The variable domain in full, completed from reference TRBV19 and TRBJ2-7, reads DGGITQSPKYLFRKEGQNVTLSCEQNLNHDAMYWYRQDPGQGLRLIYYSQIVNDFQKGDIAEGYSVSREKKESFPLTVTSAQKNPTAFYLCASQQSTGTGTYEQYFGPGTRLTVT.

This clone was counted many times. The sequenced fragment ends 3 residues before the CDR3 boundary, so the rest is inferred from the germline J gene. This chain uses TRBV7-9 with TRBJ2-1; 8 nucleotides match TRBD1. V trimming: 1 base; J trimming: 9 bases; junction bases outside the gene matches: 8. This CDR3 comprises 15 residues. Germline assignment: CDR1 SEHNR and CDR2 FQNEAQ (reference sequence). The CDR3 sequence is CASSLGRRQGTEQFF. CDR3 DNA, as far as it was read: TGTGCCAGCAGCTTAGGGCGGAGACAGGGGACTGAG. The complete variable domain, with remaining parts taken from reference TRBV7-9 and TRBJ2-1, reads DTGVSQNPRHKITKRGQNVTFRCDPISEHNRLYWYRQTLGQGPEFLTYFQNEAQLEKSRLLSDRFSAERPKGSFSTLEIQRTEQGDSAMYLCASSLGRRQGTEQFFGPGTRLTVL.

This clone was recorded a few times. Read sequence stops 3 residues before the CDR3 end, and the germline J gene provides the missing end. The chain uses TRBV11-2 and TRBJ2-3; D not certain. V was shortened by 5 bases and J by 2 bases, with 11 bases between the two germline ends. The germline CDR1 and CDR2 sequences are SGHAT and FQNNGV. CDR3 size: 14 residues. CDR3 region: CASSVDIYTDTQYF. The CDR3 bases that were read are TGTGCCAGCAGCGTTGACATTTACACAGATACG.

Of note for this clone: The CDR3 is cut off 3 residues early in the read; its end comes from the germline J gene. This chain joins TRBV30 and TRBJ2-3; 14 nucleotides align to TRBD2. The germline gives CDR1 GTSNPN, CDR2 SVGIG (reference sequence). This CDR3 comprises 16 residues. V was clipped by 3 bases and J by 6 bases; unmatched bases: 8. CDR3 protein: CAWRGRTSGGRDTQYF. The covered CDR3 bases are TGTGCCTGGAGGGGTAGGACTAGCGGGGGGAGGGATACG.

With respect to this clone: The read terminates 3 residues ahead of where the CDR3 ends, so the germline J gene completes it. This chain connects TRBV5-1 to TRBJ2-3; 11 nucleotides align to TRBD2. The germline V gene has CDR1 SGHRS and CDR2 YFSETQ. CDR3 length equals 18 residues. Trimming cost V 0 bases and J 2 bases; bases outside gene matches: 8. CDR3 region: CASSLARLAGGTTDTQYF. The CDR3 bases that were read are TGCGCCAGCAGCTTGGCACGCCTAGCGGGGGGTACCACAGATACG. The complete variable domain, with remaining parts taken from reference TRBV5-1 and TRBJ2-3, reads KAGVTQTPRYLIKTRGQQVTLSCSPISGHRSVSWYQQTPGQGLQFLFEYFSETQRNKGNFPGRFSGRQFSNSRSEMNVSTLELGDSALYLCASSLARLAGGTTDTQYFGPGTRLTVL.

For this clone: The observed sequence ends 3 residues before the CDR3 terminus, with the missing tail filled in from the germline J gene. The V gene is TRBV5-4, the J gene TRBJ2-7, with 8 bases identical to TRBD1. Germline V gene sequence: CDR1 SGHNT, CDR2 YYREEE (reference sequence). The CDR3 runs 14 residues. Trimming removed 4 bases from V and 2 bases from J; junction bases left unmatched: 5. The CDR3 reads CASSDGQGTYEQYF. CDR3 bases read: TGTGCCAGCAGCGACGGACAGGGCACCTACGAG.